This TCR beta chain was found in a study of T-cell reconstitution after alpha-beta-depleted transplantation in children. Unique molecular identifiers tagged the TCRbeta library. TCRdb redid the calling of the PCR reads with MiXCR, one entry per CDR3 protein. The repertoire consists of about 870,000 distinct CDR3 sequences, with 16% occurring once and the leading ten covering under 6%. Trimming stripped 2 bases from V and 5 bases from J, with 16 bases between. The CDR3 runs 16 residues. Germline CDR1 SEHNR, CDR2 FQNEAQ (reference sequence). This clonotype was seen a handful of times. Its antigen is still unknown. Broader study findings: By about two months after transplant, alpha-beta T cells reportedly arose from several hundred graft clones that had expanded.

This chain connects TRBV7-9 to TRBJ1-3; TRBD1 is a possible D gene (5 bases). The sample here was PBMCs, mostly from graft donor cells, taken 360 days after TCRalphabeta/CD19-depleted stem cell transplant. The TCR sequence derives from a male patient between 5 and 17 years old who had a stem cell transplant for acute lymphoblastic leukemia, so the T cells may come from the graft donor. In nucleotides, the CDR3 is TGTGCCAGCAGCTTAATGATCGGGGGGGTACGAAACACCATATATTTT. Protein: CASSLMIGGVRNTIYF. Supplemented by reference TRBV7-9 and TRBJ1-3, the full variable domain reads DTGVSQNPRHKITKRGQNVTFRCDPISEHNRLYWYRQTLGQGPEFLTYFQNEAQLEKSRLLSDRFSAERPKGSFSTLEIQRTEQGDSAMYLCASSLMIGGVRNTIYFGEGSWLTVV.